Listed here are 29 T cell receptor beta chains from one sample, sequenced in a study of cytotoxic CD8 clonotypes in ibrutinib-treated CLL. TCRdb keeps only in-frame clones here, not all; method: immunoSEQ multiplex PCR. The repertoire has hundreds of thousands of clones, roughly 70% of them found once; the top ten carry approximately 15%. The sample here was PBMCs, taken after 24 months of ibrutinib treatment. The receptors come from a human donor with chronic lymphocytic leukemia.

To note about this clone: A much larger clone lies a single base off, so this may be a read error. Other nucleotide sequences from this sample produce the same CDR3. The chain couples TRBV7-9 to TRBJ2-5, with D hard to call. Per germline, CDR1 SEHNR and CDR2 FQNEAQ (reference sequence). The V end was cut by 3 bases, the J end by 5 bases, with 4 bases between. This CDR3 comprises 11 residues. The CDR3 reads CASSFGETQYF. CDR3 coding DNA: TGTGCCAGCAGCTTTGGGGAGACCCAGTACTTC.

This chain links TRBV7-9 with TRBJ1-4; D remains unclear. Germline CDR1 SEHNR, CDR2 FQNEAQ (reference sequence). The CDR3 is made up of 17 amino acids. Trimming took 1 base from V and 5 from J, leaving 17 bases between them. The DNA of the CDR3 is TGTGCCAGCAGCTTAGGAGTGACGGGAACGGTAAATGAAAAACTGTTTTTT. It translates to CASSLGVTGTVNEKLFF.

The J gene is TRBJ2-1, the V gene TRBV30; 11 bases map to TRBD2. CDR3 length: 13 amino acids. The germline V gene encodes CDR1 GTSNPN and CDR2 SVGIG (reference sequence). V was pared by 7 bases and J by 4 bases, with 3 bases of the junction left unmatched. The CDR3 nucleotides read TGTGCCTTGACTAGCGGGACATACAATGAGCAGTTCTTC. Its protein product is CALTSGTYNEQFF.

This chain joins TRBV27 and TRBJ1-2; TRBD1 is a possible D gene (5 bases). Trimming pared 2 bases from V and 3 bases from J, leaving 13 bases between. Germline-derived CDR1 and CDR2 are MNHEY and SMNVEV (reference sequence). The CDR3 is 15 amino acids. The CDR3 loop reads CASSLGSGAHYGYTF. The CDR3 DNA reads as TGTGCCAGCAGTTTAGGGTCCGGGGCCCACTATGGCTACACCTTC.

The chain couples TRBV5-1 to TRBJ2-3, with TRBD1 identical over 10 bases. The germline V gene encodes CDR1 SGHRS and CDR2 YFSETQ. The CDR3 length is 16 residues. V trimming: 3 bases; J trimming: 2 bases; junction bases outside the gene matches: 6. The CDR3 coding sequence is TGCGCCAGCAGCTGGGGGGACAGGGGCCCCACAGATACGCAGTATTTT. Translated, it gives CASSWGDRGPTDTQYF.

This clone was found a few times. The gene calls are TRBV5-1 and TRBJ2-5; 10 bases fit TRBD1. Germline V gene sequence: CDR1 SGHRS, CDR2 YFSETQ. CDR3 length equals 15 residues. The V segment lost 3 bases and the J segment 4 bases; nucleotides outside the gene matches: 6. The CDR3 here is CASSYGTGVGETQYF. The CDR3 region has the DNA TGCGCCAGCAGCTATGGGACAGGGGTCGGAGAGACCCAGTACTTC.

Worth noting for this clone: Mismatch with germline at one junction end may stem from a read error. The rearrangement uses TRBV7-7 and TRBJ2-1, with a weak D call TRBD2 (6 bases). CDR1 and CDR2 (germline): SSHAT, FNYEAQ (reference sequence). The CDR3 sequence is 15 residues long. CDR3 sequence reads: CASSLGGATYNEQFF. The CDR3 coding sequence is TGTGCTAGCAGCTTAGGAGGGGCCACCTACAATGAGCAGTTCTTC. Using reference TRBV7-7 and TRBJ2-1 for the parts outside the CDR3, the full variable domain is GAGVSQSPRYKVTKRGQDVTLRCDPISSHATLYWYQQALGQGPEFLTYFNYEAQPDKSGLPSDRFSAERPEGSISTLTIQRTEQRDSAMYRCASSLGGATYNEQFFGPGTRLTVL.

This chain uses TRBV27 with TRBJ2-3; D remains ambiguous. Germline CDR1 and CDR2: MNHEY and SMNVEV (reference sequence). The ends were cut back, 0 bases at V and 4 bases at J, with 11 bases in the middle. The CDR3 is 15 residues long. CDR3 in DNA: TGTGCCAGCAGTTTATCCCTCACCCCTCCAGATACGCAGTATTTT. It encodes CASSLSLTPPDTQYF.

This clone was counted between two and nine times. This chain connects TRBV5-1 to TRBJ2-7, with TRBD1 identical over 7 bases. The V gene end was trimmed by 5 bases and the J gene end by 1 base; junction bases not matched to a gene: 6. The CDR3 is 14 residues long. The germline V gene has CDR1 SGHRS and CDR2 YFSETQ. CDR3 bases: TGCGCCAGCAGACTAGGACAGGAGTCCTACGAGCAGTACTTC. It translates to CASRLGQESYEQYF. The full variable domain, its missing parts supplied by reference TRBV5-1 and TRBJ2-7, is KAGVTQTPRYLIKTRGQQVTLSCSPISGHRSVSWYQQTPGQGLQFLFEYFSETQRNKGNFPGRFSGRQFSNSRSEMNVSTLELGDSALYLCASRLGQESYEQYFGPGTRLTVT.

The chain combines TRBV28 with TRBJ2-1; TRBD2 aligns across 10 bases. Trimming removed 5 bases from V and 10 bases from J; junction bases left unmatched: 11. CDR1 and CDR2 from the germline V gene are MDHEN and SYDVKM. This CDR3 has 15 amino acids. The CDR3 sequence: CASSPQGGLAFEQFF. CDR3 coding DNA: TGTGCCAGCAGTCCTCAGGGGGGACTAGCGTTCGAGCAGTTCTTC.

The chain has TRBV25-1 and TRBJ2-6, with D tentatively TRBD1 (6 bases). V shed 8 bases and J shed 0 bases, with 11 bases lying between them. Germline CDR1 is MGHDK and CDR2 is SYGVNS. The CDR3 contains 15 residues. The DNA of the CDR3 is TGTGCCAGCGGCTGGGGGCGCTCTGGGGCCAACGTCCTGACTTTC. Residues: CASGWGRSGANVLTF.

V and J are TRBV27 and TRBJ2-1; TRBD2 might be the D (6 bases). V lost 6 bases, J lost 8 bases, and 14 bases lay in between. CDR1 and CDR2 (germline): MNHEY, SMNVEV (reference sequence). The CDR3 sequence is 13 residues long. In nucleotides, the CDR3 is TGTGCCAGCAGCCGGGACTGGAGGGATGAGCAGTTCTTC. Amino acids: CASSRDWRDEQFF.

The gene calls are TRBV9 and TRBJ2-1; weak D call: TRBD2 (6 bases). The germline V gene encodes CDR1 SGDLS and CDR2 YYNGEE. V was clipped by 0 bases and J by 5 bases, with 15 bases between them. The CDR3 length is 16 residues. CDR3 in DNA: TGTGCCAGCAGCGTAGCTTGGGGAGGTGCCCACAATGAGCAGTTCTTC. This translates into CASSVAWGGAHNEQFF.

The V and J genes are TRBV7-3 and TRBJ2-1; 13 nucleotides line up with TRBD2. Germline CDR1 and CDR2: SGHTA and FQGTGA. The CDR3 is made up of 19 amino acids. The V segment lost 2 bases and the J segment 2 bases; nucleotides outside the gene matches: 9. The DNA of the CDR3 is TGTGCCAGCAGCTTAGGGGCCCTAGGGACTAGCGGGGCCTACAATGAGCAGTTCTTC. It encodes CASSLGALGTSGAYNEQFF.

The chain couples TRBV6-5 to TRBJ2-7, with 10 bases lining up with TRBD1. The CDR3 runs 15 residues. The V gene end was trimmed by 0 bases and the J gene end by 6 bases; junction bases not matched to a gene: 5. CDR1 and CDR2 from the germline V gene are MNHEY and SVGAGI. The CDR3 DNA is TGTGCCAGCAGTTACTCCGGGACAGGGGTTTCCGAGCAGTACTTC. This sequence encodes CASSYSGTGVSEQYF.

The chain couples TRBV18 to TRBJ1-3; TRBD1 matches 10 bases. The V gene end was trimmed by 6 bases and the J gene end by 0 bases; junction bases not matched to a gene: 8. Germline V gene sequence: CDR1 KGHSH, CDR2 LQKENI. There are 17 residues in the CDR3. The CDR3 nucleotides read TGTGCCAGCTCGGTGGTAGGGGACAGGGGCTCTGGAAACACCATATATTTT. Protein: CASSVVGDRGSGNTIYF.

This clone was counted a single time. The chain recombines TRBV18 with TRBJ2-1; a weak D match, TRBD1 (5 bases). Trimming took off 1 base at V and 5 bases at J, with 12 bases between the two ends. The CDR3 contains 15 residues. Germline CDR1 reads KGHSH; CDR2 reads LQKENI. DNA for the CDR3: TGTGCCAGCTCACCACGACAGATAAAGGACAATGAGCAGTTCTTC. Encoded protein: CASSPRQIKDNEQFF.

This clone came up once. The chain combines TRBV28 with TRBJ2-5; D remains unclear. Trimming took 4 bases from V and 0 from J, leaving 12 bases between them. The CDR3 consists of 15 residues. CDR1 is MDHEN and CDR2 is SYDVKM in the germline V gene. The DNA of the CDR3 is TGTGCCAGCAGTTGGGGTGTGGAATACCAAGAGACCCAGTACTTC. Translating gives CASSWGVEYQETQYF.

DNA of the CDR3: TGCAGCTCCCCCGCGGGGGCCAGCTCCTACAATGAGCAGTTCTTC. It encodes CSSPAGASSYNEQFF. V and J are TRBV29-1 and TRBJ2-1, with D perhaps matching TRBD2 (7 bases). From germline, CDR1 is SQVTM and CDR2 ANQGSEA. Trimming cost V 8 bases and J 0 bases, with 17 bases left between them. The CDR3 extends over 15 amino acids.

This chain connects TRBV30 to TRBJ1-2; the D gene is possibly TRBD1 (5 bases). CDR1 and CDR2 from the germline V gene are GTSNPN and SVGIG (reference sequence). The CDR3 is 12 amino acids. Trimming took 0 bases from V and 6 from J, leaving 8 bases between them. The CDR3 nucleotides are TGTGCCTGGAGTGTGGGGGGAGATGGCTACACCTTC. Residues: CAWSVGGDGYTF. The full variable domain, in which reference TRBV30 and TRBJ1-2 provide the parts outside the CDR3, is SQTIHQWPATLVQPVGSPLSLECTVEGTSNPNLYWYRQAAGRGLQLLFYSVGIGQISSEVPQNLSASRPQDRQFILSSKKLLLSDSGFYLCAWSVGGDGYTFGSGTRLTVV.

The chain recombines TRBV19 with TRBJ1-1, with TRBD1 matching over 8 bases. V trimming: 1 base; J trimming: 3 bases; junction bases outside the gene matches: 4. The CDR3 runs 15 residues. The germline gives CDR1 LNHDA, CDR2 SQIVND (reference sequence). CDR3 in DNA: TGTGCCAGTAGTATAGGCGTGACAGGGGACACTGAAGCTTTCTTT. It translates to CASSIGVTGDTEAFF. Looking up the rest from reference TRBV19 and TRBJ1-1 gives the full variable domain: DGGITQSPKYLFRKEGQNVTLSCEQNLNHDAMYWYRQDPGQGLRLIYYSQIVNDFQKGDIAEGYSVSREKKESFPLTVTSAQKNPTAFYLCASSIGVTGDTEAFFGQGTRLTVV.

The chain carries TRBV18 and TRBJ2-1; 7 bases fit TRBD1. The germline gives CDR1 KGHSH, CDR2 LQKENI. The CDR3 contains 16 residues. V was pared by 5 bases and J by 4 bases, with 11 bases of the junction left unmatched. The CDR3 nucleotides read TGTGCCAGCTCATCCCATCCCGACAGGGTGTACAATGAGCAGTTCTTC. Translating gives CASSSHPDRVYNEQFF.

The chain has TRBV6-4 and TRBJ2-2; a possible D gene is TRBD2 (5 bases). This CDR3 region has 17 residues. CDR1 is MRHNA, CDR2 SNTAGT, per germline. With 0 bases removed from V and 4 bases from J, the gap between germline ends came to 15 bases. This CDR3 reads CASSDSSGVFGTGELFF. Here the CDR3 DNA reads TGTGCCAGCAGTGACTCGTCCGGGGTCTTTGGCACCGGGGAGCTGTTTTTT.

The V gene is TRBV5-1, the J gene TRBJ2-3; D call uncertain. Germline-derived CDR1 and CDR2 are SGHRS and YFSETQ. This CDR3 has 15 residues. Trimming left V 0 bases short and J 2 bases short, with 10 bases between. The DNA for the CDR3 is TGCGCCAGCAGCTTGGGGACCGTAGACACAGATACGCAGTATTTT. This codes for CASSLGTVDTDTQYF.

This chain uses TRBV30 with TRBJ2-1, with 8 bases lining up with TRBD2. CDR3 length: 13 amino acids. Germline V CDR1 and CDR2: GTSNPN, SVGIG (reference sequence). With 6 bases clipped from V and 2 bases from J, the junction kept 3 bases outside the gene matches. The CDR3 loop is CACTSGPYNEQFF. CDR3 coding DNA: TGTGCCTGTACTAGCGGACCCTACAATGAGCAGTTCTTC. The full variable domain, completed using reference TRBV30 and TRBJ2-1, is SQTIHQWPATLVQPVGSPLSLECTVEGTSNPNLYWYRQAAGRGLQLLFYSVGIGQISSEVPQNLSASRPQDRQFILSSKKLLLSDSGFYLCACTSGPYNEQFFGPGTRLTVL.

As for this clone: Other DNA sequences from this sample encode an identical CDR3 as well. The chain has TRBV9 and TRBJ2-7, with 7 bases lining up with TRBD2. The germline gives CDR1 SGDLS, CDR2 YYNGEE. The length of the CDR3 is 14 residues. V gave up 0 bases and J gave up 2 bases; unmatched junction bases: 2. The CDR3, as DNA: TGTGCCAGCAGCGTAGGCGGGGGTCCCTACGAGCAGTACTTC. Protein sequence: CASSVGGGPYEQYF.

V and J are TRBV6-5 and TRBJ2-5; D ambiguous. The CDR3 sequence is 13 residues long. V lost 0 bases, J lost 5 bases, and 7 bases lay in between. Germline V gene sequence: CDR1 MNHEY, CDR2 SVGAGI. The CDR3 nucleotides read TGTGCCAGCAGTTACTCACCGCTCGAGACCCAGTACTTC. This encodes CASSYSPLETQYF.

The CDR3 region has the DNA TGTGCCAGCAGCTTAGCGGGGACAGGGCTCACAGATACGCAGTATTTT. Protein: CASSLAGTGLTDTQYF. The genes are TRBV13 and TRBJ2-3; TRBD1 agrees at 9 bases. The CDR3 has 16 amino acids. Germline CDR1 PRHDT, CDR2 FYEKMQ (reference sequence). After removal of 1 base from V and 2 bases from J, the junction contained 4 bases not matched to a gene.

The chain uses TRBV11-2 and TRBJ1-1; 7 nucleotides match TRBD1. CDR1 and CDR2 (germline): SGHAT, FQNNGV. The CDR3 is 15 residues long. Trimming at V came to 5 bases and at J to 4 bases, leaving 10 bases not matched to a gene. DNA for the CDR3: TGTGCCAGCAGCCTACAGGGGAGTCAGGGCACTGAAGCTTTCTTT. Translation: CASSLQGSQGTEAFF.